These T cell receptor beta chains were read from a single sample in a study of T-cell reconstitution after alpha-beta-depleted transplantation in children. TCRdb reprocessed the PCR reads via MiXCR and lists one record per CDR3 protein. Of about 980,000 distinct CDR3 sequences in the sample, about 29% were seen once. The sample was PBMCs, mostly from graft donor cells, taken 360 days after TCRalphabeta/CD19-depleted stem cell transplant. These receptors were collected from a boy under two years old who had a stem cell transplant for SCID, so the T cells may come from the graft donor. CDR3s include the opening cysteine and the closing phenylalanine or tryptophan.

CDR3aa: CASSPTRAYNEQFF
j_gene: TRBJ2-1
v_gene: TRBV12-3/TRBV12-4
len: 14

CDR3aa: CASSQVTVSLNTGELFF
j_gene: TRBJ2-2
v_gene: TRBV4-3
len: 17

CDR3aa: CASTLPLAGLTDTQYF
j_gene: TRBJ2-3
v_gene: TRBV12-3/TRBV12-4
len: 16

CDR3aa: CAIARDRANEQFF
j_gene: TRBJ2-1
v_gene: TRBV10-3
len: 13

CDR3aa: CAISPGVGGQETQYF
j_gene: TRBJ2-5
v_gene: TRBV10-3
len: 15

CDR3aa: CASRGSKGNTEAFF
j_gene: TRBJ1-1
v_gene: TRBV3-1
len: 14

CDR3aa: CASGKDRPYEQYF
j_gene: TRBJ2-7
v_gene: TRBV7-2
len: 13

CDR3aa: CSARDPIGAQHF
j_gene: TRBJ1-5
v_gene: TRBV20-1
len: 12

CDR3aa: CASSLLQGPAFSPLHF
j_gene: TRBJ1-6
v_gene: TRBV6-5
len: 16

CDR3aa: CASSEEGTGANVLTF
j_gene: TRBJ2-6
v_gene: TRBV2
len: 15

CDR3aa: CASSFGGGGIPYNEQFF
j_gene: TRBJ2-1
v_gene: TRBV5-1
len: 17

CDR3aa: CASSFSGGNQPQHF
j_gene: TRBJ1-5
v_gene: TRBV5-1
len: 14

CDR3aa: CSARTGAFQETQYF
j_gene: TRBJ2-5
v_gene: TRBV20-1
len: 14

CDR3aa: CASRPPGLGETQYF
j_gene: TRBJ2-5
v_gene: TRBV2
len: 14

CDR3aa: CASSFTPTKTGRSGANVLTF
j_gene: TRBJ2-6
v_gene: TRBV5-1
len: 20

CDR3aa: CASRSGAVSADTQYF
j_gene: TRBJ2-3
v_gene: TRBV28
len: 15

CDR3aa: CASSQMGGGPDF
j_gene: TRBJ2-5
v_gene: TRBV6-2/TRBV6-3
len: 12

CDR3aa: CASSLFPGLAGQETQYF
j_gene: TRBJ2-5
v_gene: TRBV14
len: 17

CDR3aa: CSVEGHRGWSETQYF
j_gene: TRBJ2-5
v_gene: TRBV29-1
len: 15

CDR3aa: CSAEDDKSYEQYF
j_gene: TRBJ2-7
v_gene: TRBV20-1
len: 13

CDR3aa: CASSDQPRGTSEAFF
j_gene: TRBJ1-1
v_gene: TRBV2
len: 15

CDR3aa: CASSQVPMTLSGRTEAFF
j_gene: TRBJ1-1
v_gene: TRBV4-1
len: 18

CDR3aa: CSARGYYEQYF
j_gene: TRBJ2-7
v_gene: TRBV20-1
len: 11

CDR3aa: CSARRGQGIGNEQFF
j_gene: TRBJ2-1
v_gene: TRBV20-1
len: 15

CDR3aa: CASSHADRGYGYTF
j_gene: TRBJ1-2
v_gene: TRBV5-5
len: 14

CDR3aa: CAILPGGPPYNEQFF
j_gene: TRBJ2-1
v_gene: TRBV7-2
len: 15

CDR3aa: CASSQQLGWETQYF
j_gene: TRBJ2-5
v_gene: TRBV4-1
len: 14

CDR3aa: CASSSSGAPSYEQYF
j_gene: TRBJ2-7
v_gene: TRBV6-5
len: 15

CDR3aa: CASSVRDTGSTEAFF
j_gene: TRBJ1-1
v_gene: TRBV9
len: 15

CDR3aa: CASSARGVGAEAFF
j_gene: TRBJ1-1
v_gene: TRBV11-2
len: 14

CDR3aa: CASRRTGAAGETQYF
j_gene: TRBJ2-5
v_gene: TRBV6-1
len: 15

CDR3aa: CASSVEGGGPYEQFF
j_gene: TRBJ2-1
v_gene: TRBV9
len: 15

CDR3aa: CASRPTGGLKQFF
j_gene: TRBJ2-1
v_gene: TRBV12-3/TRBV12-4
len: 13

CDR3aa: CASSLWDSVNTGELFF
j_gene: TRBJ2-2
v_gene: TRBV5-5
len: 16

CDR3aa: CASKGVQETQYF
j_gene: TRBJ2-5
v_gene: TRBV12-3/TRBV12-4
len: 12

CDR3aa: CSVYRRGEGQETQYF
j_gene: TRBJ2-5
v_gene: TRBV29-1
len: 15

CDR3aa: CASSLSRQGIKPQHF
j_gene: TRBJ1-5
v_gene: TRBV6-2/TRBV6-3
len: 15

CDR3aa: CASSPYRDLAKNIQYF
j_gene: TRBJ2-4
v_gene: TRBV28
len: 16

CDR3aa: CASTPRLARNEQFF
j_gene: TRBJ2-1
v_gene: TRBV12-3/TRBV12-4
len: 14